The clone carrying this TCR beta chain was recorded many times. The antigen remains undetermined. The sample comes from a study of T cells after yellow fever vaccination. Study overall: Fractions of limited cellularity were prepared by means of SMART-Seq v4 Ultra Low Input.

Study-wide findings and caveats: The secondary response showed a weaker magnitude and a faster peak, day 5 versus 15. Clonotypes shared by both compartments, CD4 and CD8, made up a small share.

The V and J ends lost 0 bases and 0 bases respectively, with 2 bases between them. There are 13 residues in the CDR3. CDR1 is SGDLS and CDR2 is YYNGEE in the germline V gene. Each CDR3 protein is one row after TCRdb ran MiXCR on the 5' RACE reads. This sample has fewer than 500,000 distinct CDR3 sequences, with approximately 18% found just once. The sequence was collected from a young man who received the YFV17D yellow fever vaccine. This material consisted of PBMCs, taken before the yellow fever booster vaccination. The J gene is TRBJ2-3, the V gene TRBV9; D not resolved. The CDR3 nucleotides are TGTGCCAGCAGCGTAGCGAGCACAGATACGCAGTATTTT. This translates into CASSVASTDTQYF.